A selection of T cell receptor beta chains follows, all from one sample in a study of T cell responses to AZD1222 COVID-19 vaccine. Using immunoSEQ multiplex PCR, the repertoire was profiled, and TCRdb retains in-frame clones only, with some absent. The sample contains roughly 150,000 clones, around 92% of which appear only once. The sequencing here drew on peripheral blood, taken 28 days after the second AZD1222 dose. Receptors originate from an adult who received the AZD1222 COVID-19 vaccine. Both conserved end residues are part of each CDR3. Each record gives: V gene, D gene, CDR3 protein. A D gene is named only where the DNA matches it firmly.

V: TRBV18; D: .; CDR3: CASSRGFLADSYNEQFF
V: TRBV9; D: TRBD2; CDR3: CASSARTSGTDTQYF
V: TRBV7-2; D: .; CDR3: CASSLYAPGLGGQPQHF
V: TRBV9; D: .; CDR3: CASSVDPGGTYEQYF
V: TRBV4-3; D: .; CDR3: CASSQRPVSGQQQFF
V: TRBV6-5; D: .; CDR3: CASRSQAREAFF
V: TRBV10-3; D: .; CDR3: CATRGRSTDTQYF
V: TRBV5-1; D: .; CDR3: CASSFTSGQNTGELFF
V: TRBV19; D: .; CDR3: CASSMIILGAEGYTF
V: TRBV14; D: .; CDR3: CASSQANQPQHF
V: TRBV5-1; D: TRBD1; CDR3: CASSLGIGGTANYGYTF
V: TRBV18; D: .; CDR3: CASSTTKKTYEQYF
V: TRBV29-1; D: TRBD1; CDR3: CSVIGQGNEKLFF
V: TRBV21-1; D: .; CDR3: CASSGGTVSNEKLFF
V: TRBV5-1; D: TRBD2; CDR3: CASSPSGTSAHNEQFF
V: TRBV5-3; D: .; CDR3: CARSFLAALVGELFF
V: TRBV5-1; D: .; CDR3: CASSLKGGSYNEQFF
V: TRBV28; D: .; CDR3: CASSLSGLGYGYTF
V: TRBV5-1; D: .; CDR3: CASSLGQYLNTEAFF
V: TRBV3-1/TRBV3-2; D: TRBD2; CDR3: CASSQNVAGEQFF
V: TRBV6-5; D: .; CDR3: CASSSNTINQPQHF
V: TRBV6-5; D: .; CDR3: CASSPQPENTEAFF
V: TRBV4-3; D: .; CDR3: CASSPGVGPDEKLFF
V: TRBV4-3; D: .; CDR3: CASSQDRGGADYGYTF
V: TRBV7-8; D: .; CDR3: CASSLEQFSSGNTIYF
V: TRBV28; D: .; CDR3: CASSLRTLKYGYTF
V: TRBV10-3; D: .; CDR3: CAISESHTEAFF
V: TRBV5-1; D: .; CDR3: CASSLYGDTQYF
V: TRBV27; D: TRBD2; CDR3: CASSLSRLAGGTGELFF
V: TRBV28; D: .; CDR3: CASSLPPAYGYTF
V: TRBV19; D: TRBD1; CDR3: CASSPGQGAIQPQHF